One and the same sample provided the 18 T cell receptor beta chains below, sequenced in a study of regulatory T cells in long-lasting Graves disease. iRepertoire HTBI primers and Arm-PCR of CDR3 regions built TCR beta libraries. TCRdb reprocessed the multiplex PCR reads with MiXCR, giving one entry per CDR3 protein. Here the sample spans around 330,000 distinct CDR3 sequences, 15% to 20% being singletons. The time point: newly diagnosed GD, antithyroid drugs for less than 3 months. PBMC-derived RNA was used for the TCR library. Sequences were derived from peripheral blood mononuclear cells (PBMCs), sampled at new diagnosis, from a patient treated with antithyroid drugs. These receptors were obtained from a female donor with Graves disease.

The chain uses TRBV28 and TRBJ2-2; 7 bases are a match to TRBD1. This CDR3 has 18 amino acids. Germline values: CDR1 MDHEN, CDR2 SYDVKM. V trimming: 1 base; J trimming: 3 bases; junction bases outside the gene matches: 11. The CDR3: CASSLFVGTAGDTGELFF. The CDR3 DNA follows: TGTGCCAGCAGTTTATTCGTCGGGACAGCCGGGGACACCGGGGAGCTGTTTTTT.

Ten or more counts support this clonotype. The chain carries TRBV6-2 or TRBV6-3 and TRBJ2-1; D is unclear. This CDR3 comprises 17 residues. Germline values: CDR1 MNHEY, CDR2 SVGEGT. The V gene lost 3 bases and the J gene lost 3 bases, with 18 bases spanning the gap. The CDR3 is CASSYLALLGYYNEQFF. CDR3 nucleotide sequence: TGTGCCAGCAGTTATTTGGCCCTTCTCGGTTACTACAATGAGCAGTTCTTC.

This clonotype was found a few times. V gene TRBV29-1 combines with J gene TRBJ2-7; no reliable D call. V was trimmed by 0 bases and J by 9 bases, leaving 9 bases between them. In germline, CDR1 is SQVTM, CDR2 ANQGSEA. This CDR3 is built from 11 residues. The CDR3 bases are TGCAGCGTTGAAGATAAGGGATGGCAGTACTTC. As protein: CSVEDKGWQYF.

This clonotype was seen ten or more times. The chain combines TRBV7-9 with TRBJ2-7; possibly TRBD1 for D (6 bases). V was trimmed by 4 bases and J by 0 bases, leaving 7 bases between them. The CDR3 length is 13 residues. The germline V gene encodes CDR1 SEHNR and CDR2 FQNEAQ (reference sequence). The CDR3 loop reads CASSWDNSYEQYF. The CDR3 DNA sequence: TGTGCCAGCAGCTGGGACAACTCCTACGAGCAGTACTTC.

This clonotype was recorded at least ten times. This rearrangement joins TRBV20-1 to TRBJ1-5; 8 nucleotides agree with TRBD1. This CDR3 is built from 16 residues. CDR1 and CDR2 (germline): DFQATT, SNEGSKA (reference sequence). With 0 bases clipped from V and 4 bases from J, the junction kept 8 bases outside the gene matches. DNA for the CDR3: TGCAGTGCTAGAGATGGGGGCAGGGGGCAAAATCAGCCCCAGCATTTT. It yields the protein CSARDGGRGQNQPQHF.

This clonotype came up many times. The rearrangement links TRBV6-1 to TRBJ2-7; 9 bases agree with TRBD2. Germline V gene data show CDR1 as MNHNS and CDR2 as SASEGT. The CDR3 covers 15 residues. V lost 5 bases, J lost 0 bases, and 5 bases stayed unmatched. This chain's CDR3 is CASSPLAGISYEQYF. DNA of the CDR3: TGTGCCAGCAGTCCGCTAGCGGGGATCTCCTACGAGCAGTACTTC.

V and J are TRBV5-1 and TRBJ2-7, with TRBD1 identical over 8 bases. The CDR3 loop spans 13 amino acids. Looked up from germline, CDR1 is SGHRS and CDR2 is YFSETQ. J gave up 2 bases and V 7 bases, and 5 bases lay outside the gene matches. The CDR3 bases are TGCGCCAGCGGCGGGACAGGAGCCTACGAGCAGTACTTC. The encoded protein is CASGGTGAYEQYF.

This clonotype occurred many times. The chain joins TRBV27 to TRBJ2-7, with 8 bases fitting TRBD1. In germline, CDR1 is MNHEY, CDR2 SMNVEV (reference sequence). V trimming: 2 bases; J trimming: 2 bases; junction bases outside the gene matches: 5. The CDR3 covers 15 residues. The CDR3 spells CASSLGQGVPYEQYF. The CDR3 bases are TGTGCCAGCAGTTTAGGACAGGGAGTTCCCTACGAGCAGTACTTC.

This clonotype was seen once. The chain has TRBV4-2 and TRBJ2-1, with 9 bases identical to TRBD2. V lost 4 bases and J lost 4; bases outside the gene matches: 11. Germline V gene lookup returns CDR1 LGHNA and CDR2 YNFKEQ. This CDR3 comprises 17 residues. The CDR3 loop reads CASSPWREGEEYNEQFF. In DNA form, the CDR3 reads TGTGCCAGCAGCCCTTGGCGGGAGGGAGAGGAGTACAATGAGCAGTTCTTC.

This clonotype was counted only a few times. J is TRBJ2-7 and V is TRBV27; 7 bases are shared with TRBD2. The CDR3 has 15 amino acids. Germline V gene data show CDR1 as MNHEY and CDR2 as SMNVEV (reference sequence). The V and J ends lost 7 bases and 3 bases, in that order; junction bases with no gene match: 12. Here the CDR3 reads CASTRSRDYHYEQYF. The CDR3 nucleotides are TGTGCCAGCACAAGGAGCCGGGACTACCACTACGAGCAGTACTTC.

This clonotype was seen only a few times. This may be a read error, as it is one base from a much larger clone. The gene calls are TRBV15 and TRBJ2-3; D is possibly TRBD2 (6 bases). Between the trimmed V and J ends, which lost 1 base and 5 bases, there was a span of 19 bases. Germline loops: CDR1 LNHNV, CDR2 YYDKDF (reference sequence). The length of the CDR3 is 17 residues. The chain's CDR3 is CATSRGRRGVSIDTQYF. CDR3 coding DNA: TGTGCCACCAGCAGAGGACGGCGGGGAGTCTCCATAGATACGCAGTATTTT.

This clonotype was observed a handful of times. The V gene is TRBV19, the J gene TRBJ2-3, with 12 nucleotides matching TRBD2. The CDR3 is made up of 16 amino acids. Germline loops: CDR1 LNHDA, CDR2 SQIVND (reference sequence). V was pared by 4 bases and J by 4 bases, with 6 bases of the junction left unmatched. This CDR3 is CASSTRLAGVSDTQYF. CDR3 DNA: TGTGCCAGTAGTACCAGACTAGCGGGAGTATCAGATACGCAGTATTTT.

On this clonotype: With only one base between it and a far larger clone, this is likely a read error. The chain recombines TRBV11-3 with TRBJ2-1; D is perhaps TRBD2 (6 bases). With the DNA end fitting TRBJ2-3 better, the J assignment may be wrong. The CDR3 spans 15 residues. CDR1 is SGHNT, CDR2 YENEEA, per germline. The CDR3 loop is CASSPGTPIADTQYF. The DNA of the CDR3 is TGTGCCAGCAGCCCCGGGACTCCCATCGCAGATACGCAGTATTTT.

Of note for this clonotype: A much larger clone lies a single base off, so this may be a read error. CDR3 DNA sequence: TGTGCCGCCAGTGATTTTGGAGATACGCAGTATTTT. It specifies CAASDFGDTQYF. The V and J genes are TRBV24-1 and TRBJ2-3; D gene ambiguous. Per the germline V gene, CDR1 is KGHDR and CDR2 is SFDVKD. The CDR3 loop spans 12 amino acids.

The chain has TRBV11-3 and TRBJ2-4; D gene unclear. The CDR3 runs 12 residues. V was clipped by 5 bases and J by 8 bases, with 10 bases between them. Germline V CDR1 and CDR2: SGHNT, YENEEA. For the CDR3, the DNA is TGTGCCAGCAGCGTTGCTTGGGACATTCAGTACTTC. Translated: CASSVAWDIQYF.

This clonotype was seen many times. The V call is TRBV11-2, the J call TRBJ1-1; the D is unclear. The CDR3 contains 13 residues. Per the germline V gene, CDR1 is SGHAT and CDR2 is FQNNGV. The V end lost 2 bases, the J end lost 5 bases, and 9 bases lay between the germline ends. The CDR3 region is CASSLQAQTEAFF. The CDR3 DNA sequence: TGTGCCAGCAGCTTACAGGCTCAAACTGAAGCTTTCTTT.

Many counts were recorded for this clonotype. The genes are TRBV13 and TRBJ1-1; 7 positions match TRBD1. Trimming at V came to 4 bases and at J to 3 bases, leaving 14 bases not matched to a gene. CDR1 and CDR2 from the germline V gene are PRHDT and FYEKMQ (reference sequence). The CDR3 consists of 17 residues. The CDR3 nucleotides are TGTGCCAGCAGCTCACGGACAGGTACATTCCCTGACACTGAAGCTTTCTTT. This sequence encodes CASSSRTGTFPDTEAFF.

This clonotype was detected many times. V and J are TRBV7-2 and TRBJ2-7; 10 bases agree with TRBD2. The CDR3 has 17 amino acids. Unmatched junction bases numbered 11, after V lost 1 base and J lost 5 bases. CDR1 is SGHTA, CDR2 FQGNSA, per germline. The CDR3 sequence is CASSLGGSSGSLHEQYF. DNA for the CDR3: TGTGCCAGCAGCTTAGGGGGCTCTAGCGGGAGTTTACACGAGCAGTACTTC.